This TCR beta chain was sequenced during a study of shared clonotypes between healthy human individuals. The study separated CD4+ cells into CD45RA+ naive and CD45RA-negative memory subsets. Trimming removed 6 bases from V and 5 bases from J, with 10 bases in between. The V gene's germline CDR1 is DFQATT and CDR2 SNEGSKA (reference sequence). The CDR3 is made up of 11 amino acids. Sequenced by immunoSEQ multiplex PCR; TCRdb stores in-frame clones only, minus some. Of some 1,100,000 clones listed, around three quarters are singletons. The sample consisted of memory CD4+ T cells from PBMCs. Subset reported: CD45RA-negative fraction. The TCR originated in a man between 18 and 29 years old in good health. Some clones in this sample may be carry-over from other donors' samples. The rearrangement links TRBV20-1 to TRBJ2-5; D remains ambiguous. The CDR3 sequence: CSAPHLETQYF. The DNA for the CDR3 is TGCAGTGCGCCCCACTTGGAGACCCAGTACTTC.